This TCR beta chain emerged from a study of cytomegalovirus exposure and HLA in healthy donors. Libraries were prepared by immunoSEQ multiplex PCR; TCRdb keeps only in-frame clonotypes and omits some of them. Among over 75,000 clones listed, just over 90% were seen once. What was sequenced was PBMCs. This TCR was recovered from a young man in good health and CMV-seronegative.

CDR3 coding DNA: TGTGCCAGCCTCGTTATGACAGGGGAAGGAAACACCATATATTTT. The encoded protein is CASLVMTGEGNTIYF. The chain combines TRBV28 with TRBJ1-3; 8 bases line up with TRBD1. Germline values: CDR1 MDHEN, CDR2 SYDVKM. The CDR3 is 15 amino acids. The ends lost 8 bases at V and 4 bases at J; junction bases unmatched: 10.